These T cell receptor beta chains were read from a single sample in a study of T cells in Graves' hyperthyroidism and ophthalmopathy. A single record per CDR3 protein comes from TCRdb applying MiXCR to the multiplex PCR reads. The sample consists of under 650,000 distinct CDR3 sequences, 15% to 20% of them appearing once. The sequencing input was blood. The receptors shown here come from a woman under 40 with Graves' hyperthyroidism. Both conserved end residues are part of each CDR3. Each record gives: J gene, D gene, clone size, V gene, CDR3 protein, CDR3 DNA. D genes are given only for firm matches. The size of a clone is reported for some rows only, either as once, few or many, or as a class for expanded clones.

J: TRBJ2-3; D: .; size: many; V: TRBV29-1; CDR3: CSVDGAGTDTQYF; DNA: TGCAGCGTTGACGGGGCCGGCACAGATACGCAGTATTTT
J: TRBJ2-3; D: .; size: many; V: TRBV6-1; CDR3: CASSSIFSRTSTDTQYF; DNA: TGTGCCAGCAGTTCCATTTTTTCCAGGACTAGCACAGATACGCAGTATTTT
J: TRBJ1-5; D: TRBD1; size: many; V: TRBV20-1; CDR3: CSARVGQGGRPQHF; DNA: TGCAGTGCTCGGGTGGGACAGGGAGGAAGGCCCCAGCATTTT
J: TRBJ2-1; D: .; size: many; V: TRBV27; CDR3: CASSQPPRGAYNEQFF; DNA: TGTGCCAGCAGTCAACCCCCCAGGGGAGCCTACAATGAGCAGTTCTTC
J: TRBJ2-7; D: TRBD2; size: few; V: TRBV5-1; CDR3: CASSLYGGGTAYEQYF; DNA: TGCGCCAGCAGCTTGTACGGGGGAGGGACCGCTTACGAGCAGTACTTC
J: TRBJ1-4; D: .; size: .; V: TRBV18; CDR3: CASSRTEDEKLFF; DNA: TGTGCCAGCTCACGTACAGAAGATGAAAAACTGTTTTTT
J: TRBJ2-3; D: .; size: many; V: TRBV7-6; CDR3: CASSYHPTGTDTQYF; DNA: TGTGCCAGCAGCTACCACCCGACAGGCACAGATACGCAGTATTTT
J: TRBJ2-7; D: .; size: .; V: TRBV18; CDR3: CASSPKGRGLRDGRYEQYF; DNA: TGTGCCAGCTCACCAAAGGGAAGGGGTCTAAGGGACGGACGCTACGAGCAGTACTTC
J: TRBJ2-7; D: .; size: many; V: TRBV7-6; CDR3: CASSSWTNRQYF; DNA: TGTGCCAGCAGCTCGTGGACTAATCGGCAGTACTTC
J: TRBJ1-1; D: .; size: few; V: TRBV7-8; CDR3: CASSLAVRGNTEAFF; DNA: TGTGCCAGCAGCTTAGCGGTTCGTGGAAACACTGAAGCTTTCTTT
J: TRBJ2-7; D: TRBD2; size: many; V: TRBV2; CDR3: CASSGGRGGYEQYF; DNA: TGTGCCAGCAGTGGCGGGAGGGGAGGTTACGAGCAGTACTTC
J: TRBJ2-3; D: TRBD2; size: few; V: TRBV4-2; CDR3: CASSQSAAGVTADTQYF; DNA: TGTGCCAGCAGCCAGTCGGCCGCGGGGGTTACGGCAGATACGCAGTATTTT
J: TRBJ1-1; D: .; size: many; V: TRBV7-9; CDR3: CASTRTPDPEAFF; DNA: TGTGCCAGCACCCGCACACCCGATCCCGAAGCTTTCTTT
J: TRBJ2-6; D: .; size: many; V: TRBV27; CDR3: CASSLGVAGANVLTF; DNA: TGTGCCAGCAGTTTAGGGGTGGCTGGGGCCAACGTCCTGACTTTC
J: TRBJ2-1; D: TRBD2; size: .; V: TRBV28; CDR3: CASSSPGSSGRLNEQFF; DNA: TGTGCCAGCAGTTCGCCCGGGTCTAGCGGGAGACTGAATGAGCAGTTCTTC
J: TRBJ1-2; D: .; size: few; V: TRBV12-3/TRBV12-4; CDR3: CASGDGYGYTF; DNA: TGTGCCAGCGGGGACGGCTATGGCTACACCTTC
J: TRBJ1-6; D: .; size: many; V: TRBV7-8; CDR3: CASSGRDNKGSPLHF; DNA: TGTGCCAGCAGCGGCCGGGACAACAAGGGTTCACCCCTCCACTTT
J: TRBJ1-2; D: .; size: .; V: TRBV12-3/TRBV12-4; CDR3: CASTMDNGFGYTF; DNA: TGTGCCAGCACAATGGACAATGGCTTTGGCTACACCTTC
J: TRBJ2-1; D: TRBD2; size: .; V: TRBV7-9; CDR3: CASNTPPGASGRVGNEQFF; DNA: TGTGCCAGCAACACACCCCCCGGGGCTAGCGGGAGAGTCGGCAATGAGCAGTTCTTC
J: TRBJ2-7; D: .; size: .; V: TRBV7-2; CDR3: CASSFTNYEQYF; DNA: TGTGCCAGCAGCTTCACCAACTACGAGCAGTACTTC
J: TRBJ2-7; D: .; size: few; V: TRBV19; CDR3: CASSISRASYEQYF; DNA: TGTGCCAGTAGTATTTCCAGGGCATCCTACGAGCAGTACTTC
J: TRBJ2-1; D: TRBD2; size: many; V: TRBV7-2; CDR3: CASSSRLSGRLGNEQFF; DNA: TGTGCCAGCAGCTCCAGATTGAGCGGGAGGCTCGGCAATGAGCAGTTCTTC
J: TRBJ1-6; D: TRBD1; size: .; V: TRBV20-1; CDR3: CSAVNGTGRCNSPLHF; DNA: TGCAGTGCTGTAAATGGGACAGGCCGTTGTAATTCACCCCTCCACTTT
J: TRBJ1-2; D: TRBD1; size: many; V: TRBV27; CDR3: CASSLSGGSAYGYTF; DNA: TGTGCCAGCAGTTTGTCAGGGGGCTCAGCCTATGGCTACACCTTC
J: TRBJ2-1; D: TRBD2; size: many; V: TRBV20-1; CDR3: CSAQIPKAGLSYNEQFF; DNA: TGCAGTGCCCAGATACCAAAAGCGGGACTCTCCTACAATGAGCAGTTCTTC
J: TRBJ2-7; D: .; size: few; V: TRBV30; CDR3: CTWSVRWVDEQYF; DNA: TGTACCTGGAGTGTAAGGTGGGTGGACGAGCAGTACTTC
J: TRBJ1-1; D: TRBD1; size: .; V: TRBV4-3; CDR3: CASSQEGPRGPAFF; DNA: TGCGCCAGCAGCCAAGAAGGTCCCAGGGGGCCGGCTTTCTTT
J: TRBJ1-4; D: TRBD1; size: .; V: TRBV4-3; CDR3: CASSPTGGDNEKLFF; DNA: TGCGCCAGCAGCCCGACAGGGGGAGATAATGAAAAACTGTTTTTT
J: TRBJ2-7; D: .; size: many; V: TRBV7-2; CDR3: CASSILPGYEQYF; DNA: TGTGCCAGCAGCATCCTCCCGGGGTACGAGCAGTACTTC
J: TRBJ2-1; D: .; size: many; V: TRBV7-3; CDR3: CASSLWGGEQFF; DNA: TGTGCCAGCAGCTTATGGGGCGGGGAGCAGTTCTTC
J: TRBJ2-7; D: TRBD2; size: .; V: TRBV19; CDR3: CASSIVGGSIEQYF; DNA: TGTGCCAGTAGTATAGTGGGCGGGAGTATCGAGCAGTACTTC
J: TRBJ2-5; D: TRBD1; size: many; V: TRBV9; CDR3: CASSETIGTGGETQYF; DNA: TGTGCCAGCAGCGAGACCATTGGGACAGGCGGCGAGACCCAGTACTTC
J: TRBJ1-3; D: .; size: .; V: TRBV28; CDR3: CASSSPRGVSGNTIYF; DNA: TGTGCCAGCAGTTCCCCTAGGGGAGTCTCTGGAAACACCATATATTTT
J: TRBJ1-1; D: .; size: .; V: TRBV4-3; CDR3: CASSQDLTLNTEAFF; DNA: TGCGCCAGCAGCCAAGATCTGACATTGAACACTGAAGCTTTCTTT
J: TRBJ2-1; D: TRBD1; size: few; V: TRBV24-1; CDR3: CATSDTRQGGTYNEQFF; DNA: TGTGCCACCAGTGACACTAGACAGGGGGGTACGTACAATGAGCAGTTCTTC
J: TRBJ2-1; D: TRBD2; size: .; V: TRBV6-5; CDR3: CASSYFAGGQGEQFF; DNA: TGTGCCAGCAGTTACTTCGCGGGGGGGCAGGGTGAGCAGTTCTTC
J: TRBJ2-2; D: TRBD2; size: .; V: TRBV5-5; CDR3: CASRSRISGRPNTGELFF; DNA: TGTGCCAGCAGGTCTCGGATTAGCGGGAGACCCAACACCGGGGAGCTGTTTTTT
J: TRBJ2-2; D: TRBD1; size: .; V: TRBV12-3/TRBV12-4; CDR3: CASSGGQGGTGELFF; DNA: TGTGCCAGCAGTGGGGGACAGGGGGGAACCGGGGAGCTGTTTTTT
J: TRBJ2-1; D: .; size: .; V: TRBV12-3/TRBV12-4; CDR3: CASSLIDNEQFF; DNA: TGTGCCAGCAGTTTAATTGACAATGAGCAGTTCTTC
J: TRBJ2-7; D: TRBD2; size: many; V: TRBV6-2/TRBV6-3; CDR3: CASSPNSGISYEQYF; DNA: TGTGCCAGCAGCCCGAATAGCGGGATCTCCTACGAGCAGTACTTC
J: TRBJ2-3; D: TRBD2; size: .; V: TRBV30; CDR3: CAWRSGLATDTQYF; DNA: TGTGCCTGGAGGTCAGGACTAGCTACAGATACGCAGTATTTT
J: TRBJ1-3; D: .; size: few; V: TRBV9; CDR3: CASSVELRQSSGNTIYF; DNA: TGTGCCAGCAGCGTAGAGCTGCGACAGAGCTCTGGAAACACCATATATTTT
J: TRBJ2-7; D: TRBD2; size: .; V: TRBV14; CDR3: CASSQDLAGLPYEQYF; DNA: TGTGCCAGCAGCCAAGATTTAGCGGGACTACCCTACGAGCAGTACTTC
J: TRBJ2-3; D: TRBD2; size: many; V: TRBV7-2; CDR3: CASSPSPGLVIDTQYF; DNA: TGTGCCAGCAGCCCAAGCCCGGGACTAGTAATTGATACGCAGTATTTT
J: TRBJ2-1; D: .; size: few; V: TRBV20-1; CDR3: CSARVPHEQFF; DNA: TGCAGTGCTAGAGTCCCCCATGAGCAGTTCTTC
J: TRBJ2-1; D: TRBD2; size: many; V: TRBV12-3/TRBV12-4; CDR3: CASSFLAGSNEQFF; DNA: TGTGCCAGCAGTTTCCTAGCGGGCTCCAATGAGCAGTTCTTC
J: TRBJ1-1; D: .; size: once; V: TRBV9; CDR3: CASSPRGGRTEAFF; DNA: TGTGCCAGCAGCCCCAGAGGAGGGAGGACTGAAGCTTTCTTT
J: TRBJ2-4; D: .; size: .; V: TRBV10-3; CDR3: CATSLDREKNIQYF; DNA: TGTGCCACCAGTCTGGACAGAGAAAAAAACATTCAGTACTTC